These 7 T cell receptor beta chains were sequenced from one sample in a study of T cells after yellow fever vaccination. TCRdb ran MiXCR on the 5' RACE reads and lists one entry per CDR3 protein. The sample consists of hundreds of thousands of distinct CDR3 sequences, roughly 13% of them appearing once. The sample in question was PBMCs, obtained on the day of the yellow fever booster vaccination. These receptors all stem from a young man who received the YFV17D yellow fever vaccine.

This clonotype was observed at least ten times. V is TRBV7-9 and J is TRBJ1-1; D is ambiguous. There are 14 residues in the CDR3. The germline gives CDR1 SEHNR, CDR2 FQNEAQ (reference sequence). The V end lost 6 bases, the J end lost 3 bases, and 14 bases lay between the germline ends. The CDR3 DNA reads TGTGCCAGCAGGCTTAATAGAGAGGACACTGAAGCTTTCTTT. It is translated as CASRLNREDTEAFF.

V and J are TRBV27 and TRBJ2-6; D is unclear. Trimming pared 5 bases from V and 0 bases from J, leaving 14 bases between. The germline CDR1 and CDR2 sequences are MNHEY and SMNVEV (reference sequence). This CDR3 spans 17 amino acids. The CDR3 region has the DNA TGTGCCAGCAGTCCCTCAGGACGCTACTCTGGGGCCAACGTCCTGACTTTC. It yields the protein CASSPSGRYSGANVLTF.

V gene TRBV29-1 combines with J gene TRBJ2-1; 8 bases match TRBD1. The CDR3 is made up of 12 amino acids. CDR1 SQVTM and CDR2 ANQGSEA come from the germline V gene. V lost 7 bases and J lost 8; bases outside the gene matches: 7. CDR3 loop: CSAGQGSDEQFF. For the CDR3, the DNA is TGCAGCGCTGGACAGGGATCGGATGAGCAGTTCTTC.

The J gene is TRBJ2-6, the V gene TRBV7-2; D might be TRBD1 (6 bases). Per germline, CDR1 SGHTA and CDR2 FQGNSA. Trimming removed 1 base from V and 0 bases from J, with 16 bases in between. This CDR3 comprises 19 residues. The CDR3 bases are TGTGCCAGCAGCTTAGGGCAGGGGTCCCTATTCTCTGGGGCCAACGTCCTGACTTTC. Translation gives CASSLGQGSLFSGANVLTF. The variable domain in full, completed from reference TRBV7-2 and TRBJ2-6, reads GAGVSQSPSNKVTEKGKDVELRCDPISGHTALYWYRQSLGQGLEFLIYFQGNSAPDKSGLPSDRFSAERTGGSVSTLTIQRTQQEDSAVYLCASSLGQGSLFSGANVLTFGAGSRLTVL.

This clonotype appeared a few times. One junction end disagrees with the germline gene, perhaps due to a read error. The V gene is TRBV5-1, the J gene TRBJ2-1, with 12 bases aligning to TRBD2. The germline V gene encodes CDR1 SGHRS and CDR2 YFSETQ. This CDR3 has 14 amino acids. The DNA for the CDR3 is TGCGCCAGCAGCTCCGGACTAGCGGGGAATGGGCAGTTCTTC. This codes for CASSSGLAGNGQFF.

V is TRBV2 and J is TRBJ1-5, with D unclear. Per the germline V gene, CDR1 is SNHLY and CDR2 is FYNNEI. V was shortened by 0 bases and J by 2 bases, with 8 bases between the two germline ends. The CDR3 sequence is 15 residues long. This chain's CDR3 is CASSEARGRNQPQHF. CDR3 bases: TGTGCCAGCAGTGAAGCACGAGGGCGCAATCAGCCCCAGCATTTT.

This clonotype was seen only a few times. The rearrangement uses TRBV20-1 and TRBJ1-3, with TRBD1 matching over 7 bases. This CDR3 comprises 15 residues. CDR1 is DFQATT, CDR2 SNEGSKA, per germline (reference sequence). Germline trimming cut 2 bases from V and 0 bases from J; bases unmatched to any gene: 4. The CDR3 sequence: CSARHTGASGNTIYF. The DNA of the CDR3 is TGCAGTGCTAGACATACAGGGGCCTCTGGAAACACCATATATTTT.